These 2 T cell receptor beta chains originate from one sample sequenced in a study of shared clonotypes between healthy human individuals. Some clones are missing from TCRdb's copy, which holds only in-frame ones; the method was immunoSEQ multiplex PCR. This table has nearly 1 million clones, less than 85% appearing once. Sequenced sample: memory CD4+ T cells sorted from blood. As for subset: CD45RA-negative fraction. The receptors were sampled from a man between 18 and 35 years old in good health.

This clone was recorded once. V gene TRBV6-1 combines with J gene TRBJ1-2; D uncertain. From germline, CDR1 is MNHNS and CDR2 SASEGT. CDR3 size: 13 residues. The V end lost 4 bases, the J end lost 4 bases, and 10 bases lay between the germline ends. Here the CDR3 DNA reads TGTGCCAGCAGTGCCCTAGAGAGCTATGGCTACACCTTC. Translated, it gives CASSALESYGYTF.

This chain uses TRBV25-1 with TRBJ1-6, with 9 bases matching TRBD1. The junction had 5 bases not matched to a gene; V was cut back by 4 bases and J by 7 bases. The CDR3 extends over 15 amino acids. Germline lookup yields CDR1 MGHDK and CDR2 SYGVNS. CDR3 nucleotides: TGTGCCAGCAGTGCGACCGGGACAGGGAATTCACCCCTCCACTTT. It translates to CASSATGTGNSPLHF. Based on the CDR3 plus reference TRBV25-1 and TRBJ1-6, the full variable domain is EADIYQTPRYLVIGTGKKITLECSQTMGHDKMYWYQQDPGMELHLIHYSYGVNSTEKGDLSSESTVSRIRTEHFPLTLESARPSHTSQYLCASSATGTGNSPLHFGNGTRLTVT.